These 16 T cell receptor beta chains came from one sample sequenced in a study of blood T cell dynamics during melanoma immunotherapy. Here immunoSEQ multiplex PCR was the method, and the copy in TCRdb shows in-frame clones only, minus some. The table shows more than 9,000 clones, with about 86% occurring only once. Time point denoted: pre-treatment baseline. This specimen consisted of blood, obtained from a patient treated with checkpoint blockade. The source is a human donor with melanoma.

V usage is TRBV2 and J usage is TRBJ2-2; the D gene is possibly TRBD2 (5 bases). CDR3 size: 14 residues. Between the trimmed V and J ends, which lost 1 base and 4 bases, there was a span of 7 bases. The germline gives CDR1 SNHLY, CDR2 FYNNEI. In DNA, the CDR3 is TGTGCCAGCAGTGAAGTTCGGGGCACCGGGGAGCTGTTTTTT. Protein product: CASSEVRGTGELFF.

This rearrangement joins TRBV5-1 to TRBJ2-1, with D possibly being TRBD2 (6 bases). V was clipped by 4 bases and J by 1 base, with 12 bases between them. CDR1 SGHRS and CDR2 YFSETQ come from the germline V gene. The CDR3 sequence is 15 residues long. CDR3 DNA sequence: TGCGCCAGCAGCCTAGGGACTGAATCCTACAATGAGCAGTTCTTC. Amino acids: CASSLGTESYNEQFF.

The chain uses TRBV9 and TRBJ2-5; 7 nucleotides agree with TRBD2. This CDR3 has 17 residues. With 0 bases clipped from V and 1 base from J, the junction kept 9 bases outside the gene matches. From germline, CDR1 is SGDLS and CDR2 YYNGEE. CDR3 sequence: CASSVAGQRGFQETQYF. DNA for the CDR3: TGTGCCAGCAGCGTAGCGGGGCAGCGGGGATTCCAAGAGACCCAGTACTTC. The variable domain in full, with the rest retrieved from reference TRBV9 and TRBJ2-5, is DSGVTQTPKHLITATGQRVTLRCSPRSGDLSVYWYQQSLDQGLQFLIQYYNGEERAKGNILERFSAQQFPDLHSELNLSSLELGDSALYFCASSVAGQRGFQETQYFGPGTRLLVL.

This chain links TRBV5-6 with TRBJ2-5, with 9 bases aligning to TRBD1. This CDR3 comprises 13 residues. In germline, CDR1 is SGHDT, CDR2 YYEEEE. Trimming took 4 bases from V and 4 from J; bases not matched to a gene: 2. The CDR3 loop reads CASSRTGVETQYF. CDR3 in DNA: TGTGCCAGCAGCCGGACAGGGGTAGAGACCCAGTACTTC.

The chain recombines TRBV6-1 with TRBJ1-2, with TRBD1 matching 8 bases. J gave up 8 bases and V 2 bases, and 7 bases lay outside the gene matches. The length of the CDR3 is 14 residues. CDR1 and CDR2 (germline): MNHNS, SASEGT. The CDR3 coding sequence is TGTGCCAGCAGTGAATCACAGGGGGTTTTGGGCTACACCTTC. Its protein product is CASSESQGVLGYTF.

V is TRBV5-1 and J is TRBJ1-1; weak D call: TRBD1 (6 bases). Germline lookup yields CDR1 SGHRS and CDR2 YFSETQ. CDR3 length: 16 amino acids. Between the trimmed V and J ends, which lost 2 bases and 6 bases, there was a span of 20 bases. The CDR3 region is CASSFYSTGIKAEAFF. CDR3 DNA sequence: TGCGCCAGCAGCTTTTATAGTACAGGGATTAAGGCTGAAGCTTTCTTT.

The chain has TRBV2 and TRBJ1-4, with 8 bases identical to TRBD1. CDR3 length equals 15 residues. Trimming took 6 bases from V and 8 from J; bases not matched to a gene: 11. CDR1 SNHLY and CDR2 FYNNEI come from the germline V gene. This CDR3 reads CASSGIGTGREKLFF. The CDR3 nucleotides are TGTGCCAGCAGCGGTATTGGGACAGGAAGAGAAAAACTGTTTTTT.

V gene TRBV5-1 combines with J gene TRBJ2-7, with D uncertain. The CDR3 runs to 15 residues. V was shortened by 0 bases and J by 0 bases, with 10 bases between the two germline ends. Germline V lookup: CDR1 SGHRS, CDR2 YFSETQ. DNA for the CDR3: TGCGCCAGCAGCTTGGATTCGGCAGGCTCCTACGAGCAGTACTTC. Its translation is CASSLDSAGSYEQYF.

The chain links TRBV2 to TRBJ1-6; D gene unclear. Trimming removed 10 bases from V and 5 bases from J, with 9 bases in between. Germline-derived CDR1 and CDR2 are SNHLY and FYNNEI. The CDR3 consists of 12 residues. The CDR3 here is CATERDNSPLHF. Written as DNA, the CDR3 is TGTGCCACCGAAAGGGATAATTCACCCCTCCACTTT.

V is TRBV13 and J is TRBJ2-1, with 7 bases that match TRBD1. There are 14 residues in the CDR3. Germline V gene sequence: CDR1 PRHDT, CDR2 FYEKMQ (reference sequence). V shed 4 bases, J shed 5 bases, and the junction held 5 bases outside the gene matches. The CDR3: CASSWGQTDNEQFF. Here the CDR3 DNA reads TGTGCCAGCAGCTGGGGACAGACAGACAATGAGCAGTTCTTC.

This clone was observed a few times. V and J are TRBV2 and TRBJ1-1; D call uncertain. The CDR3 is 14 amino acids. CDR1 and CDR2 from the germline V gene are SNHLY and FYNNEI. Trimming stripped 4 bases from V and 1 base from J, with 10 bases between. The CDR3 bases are TGTGCCAGCAGTGTTTTACAGCAGAACACTGAAGCTTTCTTT. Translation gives CASSVLQQNTEAFF.

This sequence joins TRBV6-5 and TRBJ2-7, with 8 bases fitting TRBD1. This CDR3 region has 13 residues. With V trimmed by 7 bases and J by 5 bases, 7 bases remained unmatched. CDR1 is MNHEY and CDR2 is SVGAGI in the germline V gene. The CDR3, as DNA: TGTGCCAGCAAAACCGGACAGGGCGACGAGCAGTACTTC. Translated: CASKTGQGDEQYF.

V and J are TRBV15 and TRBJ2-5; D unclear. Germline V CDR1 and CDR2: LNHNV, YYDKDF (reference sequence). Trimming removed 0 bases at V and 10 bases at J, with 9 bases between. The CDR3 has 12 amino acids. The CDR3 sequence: CATSRDRQDQYF. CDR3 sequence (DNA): TGTGCCACCAGCAGAGATAGGCAGGACCAGTACTTC.

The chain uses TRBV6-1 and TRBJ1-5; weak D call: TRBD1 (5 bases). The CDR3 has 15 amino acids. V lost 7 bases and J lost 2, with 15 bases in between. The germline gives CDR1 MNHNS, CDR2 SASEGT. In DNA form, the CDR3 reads TGTGCCAGCACCCCCCACGGCAGGGGCAATCAGCCCCAGCATTTT. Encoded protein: CASTPHGRGNQPQHF.

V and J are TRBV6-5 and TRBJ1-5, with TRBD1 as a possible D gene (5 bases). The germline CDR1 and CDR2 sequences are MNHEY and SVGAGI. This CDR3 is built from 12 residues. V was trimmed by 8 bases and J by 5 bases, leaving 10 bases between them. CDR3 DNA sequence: TGTGCCAGCCCAGGGCCAGATCAGCCCCAGCATTTT. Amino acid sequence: CASPGPDQPQHF.

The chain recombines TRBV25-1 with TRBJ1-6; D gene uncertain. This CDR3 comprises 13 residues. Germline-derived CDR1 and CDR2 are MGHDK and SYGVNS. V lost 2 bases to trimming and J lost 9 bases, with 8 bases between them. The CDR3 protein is CASSESLLSPLHF. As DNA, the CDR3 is TGTGCCAGCAGTGAAAGTCTTCTTTCACCCCTCCACTTT.